What follows is one T cell receptor beta chain and its context. The data were obtained in a study of T cells of healthy individuals. TCRdb re-derived calls from the 5' RACE reads in MiXCR, one entry per CDR3 protein. The sample shows around 100,000 distinct CDR3 sequences, approximately 16% of them seen only once. This clonotype was sampled from a human donor in good health.

The CDR3 coding sequence is TGTGCCAGCAGTTACTTCCCGGGACAGGGGGATAATGAGCAGTTCTTC. Translating gives CASSYFPGQGDNEQFF. The chain uses TRBV6-2 or TRBV6-3 and TRBJ2-1; 11 bases map to TRBD1. V lost 1 base, J lost 7 bases, and 6 bases stayed unmatched. The CDR3 consists of 16 residues. Germline V lookup: CDR1 MNHEY, CDR2 SVGEGT.